One sample yielded the 17 T cell receptor beta chains listed below, sequenced in a study of blood T cells in healthy people across ages (dated by TCRdb to the mid-2010s). The library relied on 5' RACE. Sequencing was carried out with an Illumina HiSeq 2500. The second PCR ran for roughly 7 to 11 cycles and used a J-beta primer mix along with a sample-barcoded 5' primer. In TCRdb, the public reads were trimmed at Q25 with fastp and aligned with MiXCR, with productive beta chains retained. Merged by CDR3 protein, the rows form single entries marked with the most common genes and DNA. The sample table contains about 1.1 million distinct CDR3 sequences; only one count was recorded for roughly two fifths of them. Approximately 14% of the sample is in the top ten clones. Sequenced input: blood. These receptor sequences come from a young man in good health.

The rearrangement links TRBV9 to TRBJ1-5; D gene unclear. The germline V and J ends were trimmed by 1 base and 9 bases, with 11 bases remaining between them. The length of the CDR3 is 13 residues. Germline CDR1 is SGDLS and CDR2 is YYNGEE. As DNA, the CDR3 is TGTGCCAGCAGCGTAAGTCCTGGAAGGCCCCAGCATTTT. Protein sequence: CASSVSPGRPQHF.

In this sample, this clonotype turned up many times. The rearrangement uses TRBV5-1 and TRBJ2-7; 9 nucleotides align to TRBD2. V dropped 3 bases and J dropped 5; count of bases not matched to a gene: 3. The CDR3 covers 13 residues. Germline CDR1 reads SGHRS; CDR2 reads YFSETQ. CDR3 DNA: TGCGCCAGCAGCTCCGGACTAGCGAACGAGCAGTACTTC. Its translation is CASSSGLANEQYF.

The rearrangement links TRBV28 to TRBJ2-7; a possible D gene is TRBD1 (6 bases). Germline CDR1 is MDHEN and CDR2 is SYDVKM. V was clipped by 8 bases and J by 2 bases, with 16 bases between them. The CDR3 extends over 14 amino acids. CDR3 in DNA: TGTGCCAGCCGGGAACGACGGACAGCCTACGAGCAGTACTTC. Residues: CASRERRTAYEQYF. Variable domain in full (rest from reference TRBV28 and TRBJ2-7): DVKVTQSSRYLVKRTGEKVFLECVQDMDHENMFWYRQDPGLGLRLIYFSYDVKMKEKGDIPEGYSVSREKKERFSLILESASTNQTSMYLCASRERRTAYEQYFGPGTRLTVT.

The rearrangement uses TRBV30 and TRBJ1-6; D ambiguous. The CDR3 has 14 residues. The V and J ends lost 0 bases and 10 bases respectively, with 13 bases between them. Germline V gene sequence: CDR1 GTSNPN, CDR2 SVGIG (reference sequence). The CDR3 protein is CAWSVPWQRSPLHF. The CDR3 nucleotides are TGTGCCTGGAGTGTACCTTGGCAGCGGTCACCCCTCCACTTT.

This clonotype occurred a few times. The junction shows a germline mismatch at one end, possibly a read error. The CDR3 bases are TGTGCCAGCAGCGGGCGGAACCCCGGGGAGCTGTTTTTT. This encodes CASSGRNPGELFF. The gene calls are TRBV7-9 and TRBJ2-2; D unclear. The germline V gene encodes CDR1 SEHNR and CDR2 FQNEAQ (reference sequence). The CDR3 extends over 13 amino acids. Looking up the rest from reference TRBV7-9 and TRBJ2-2 gives the full variable domain: DTGVSQNPRHKITKRGQNVTFRCDPISEHNRLYWYRQTLGQGPEFLTYFQNEAQLEKSRLLSDRFSAERPKGSFSTLEIQRTEQGDSAMYLCASSGRNPGELFFGEGSRLTVL.

This chain links TRBV12-1 with TRBJ1-2. TRBV12-1 is a listed pseudogene. This CDR3 has 15 amino acids. For the CDR3, the DNA is TGTGCCAGCAGCTTTGCGACGCGACCGCTCTATGGCTACACCTTC. As protein: CASSFATRPLYGYTF.

The table lists this clonotype with a few counts. This chain uses TRBV12-3 or TRBV12-4 with TRBJ1-2; no clear D gene. V lost 9 bases and J lost 2, with 16 bases in between. The CDR3 runs 14 residues. The CDR3 sequence: CASTLLGQNYGYTF. The CDR3 coding sequence is TGTGCCAGTACTTTATTAGGGCAGAACTATGGCTACACCTTC.

V usage is TRBV28 and J usage is TRBJ2-1, with D uncertain. The CDR3 runs 14 residues. Looked up from germline, CDR1 is MDHEN and CDR2 is SYDVKM. Trimming removed 4 bases from V and 8 bases from J, with 15 bases in between. This CDR3 is CASSSRTSADEQFF. The CDR3 nucleotides are TGTGCCAGCAGTTCCCGGACCTCGGCGGATGAGCAGTTCTTC.

This clonotype was observed a handful of times. This chain connects TRBV20-1 to TRBJ2-3; 7 bases fit TRBD2. The CDR3 is 17 amino acids. V shed 6 bases, J shed 6 bases, and the junction held 21 bases outside the gene matches. Germline-derived CDR1 and CDR2 are DFQATT and SNEGSKA (reference sequence). The CDR3 DNA reads TGCAGTGCCGATGGACGCGGGGGTGATCCTCGTAGGGATACGCAGTATTTT. Its protein product is CSADGRGGDPRRDTQYF.

This clonotype was counted only a few times. The gene calls are TRBV2 and TRBJ2-7, with D tentatively TRBD1 or TRBD2 (5 bases each). The germline CDR1 and CDR2 sequences are SNHLY and FYNNEI. Trimming took 7 bases from V and 4 from J, leaving 17 bases between them. The CDR3 is made up of 14 amino acids. CDR3 sequence reads: CASNVGELSYEQYF. The CDR3 bases are TGTGCCAGCAACGTAGGGGAGCTATCATACGAGCAGTACTTC.

The chain couples TRBV28 to TRBJ2-3, with D possibly matching TRBD2 (5 bases). The germline gives CDR1 MDHEN, CDR2 SYDVKM. The germline V and J ends were trimmed by 1 base and 6 bases, with 20 bases remaining between them. This CDR3 spans 17 amino acids. Here the CDR3 reads CASSLFGQAEGVDTQYF. In DNA form, the CDR3 reads TGTGCCAGCAGTTTATTCGGGCAGGCCGAGGGCGTTGATACGCAGTATTTT.

The chain carries TRBV29-1 and TRBJ2-1, with 8 nucleotides matching TRBD2. The ends lost 3 bases at V and 7 bases at J; junction bases unmatched: 5. This CDR3 contains 13 residues. Germline-derived CDR1 and CDR2 are SQVTM and ANQGSEA. The CDR3 loop reads CSVDGGRPNEQFF. The DNA for the CDR3 is TGCAGCGTTGACGGCGGGAGGCCTAATGAGCAGTTCTTC.

The chain joins TRBV4-1 to TRBJ2-5; D may be TRBD1 (5 bases). The V gene's germline CDR1 is MGHRA and CDR2 YSYEKL. This CDR3 is 13 amino acids long. Trimming stripped 1 base from V and 11 bases from J, with 14 bases between. CDR3 nucleotide sequence: TGCGCCAGCAGCCAAGTCGCAGGGAAGGAGCAGTACTTC. Translated: CASSQVAGKEQYF.

The chain combines TRBV24-1 with TRBJ2-1; the match to TRBD1 covers 8 bases. The CDR3 runs to 14 residues. Trimming at V came to 2 bases and at J to 13 bases, leaving 9 bases not matched to a gene. Germline-derived CDR1 and CDR2 are KGHDR and SFDVKD. In nucleotides, the CDR3 is TGTGCCACCAGTGATTCCAGGGGGCAACAGACCCAGTTCTTC. This codes for CATSDSRGQQTQFF.

The chain is built from TRBV20-1 and TRBJ2-1; 8 bases agree with TRBD2. CDR3 length: 15 residues. The germline CDR1 and CDR2 sequences are DFQATT and SNEGSKA (reference sequence). Trimming removed 3 bases from V and 2 bases from J; junction bases left unmatched: 6. Here the CDR3 reads CSASRASGPYNEQFF. The CDR3 DNA reads TGCAGTGCTAGTAGGGCTAGCGGGCCCTACAATGAGCAGTTCTTC.

This chain connects TRBV6-2 or TRBV6-3 to TRBJ2-2; D unresolved. CDR1 is MNHEY and CDR2 is SVGEGT in the germline V gene. The V gene lost 5 bases and the J gene lost 5 bases, with 9 bases spanning the gap. This CDR3 contains 13 residues. In DNA form, the CDR3 reads TGTGCCAGCAGTACCCTAGTTACCGGGGAGCTGTTTTTT. It encodes CASSTLVTGELFF.

CDR3 DNA: TGCAGTGCTAGAGTCAACAGGGAGGGCAGAGAGACCCAGTACTTC. Protein: CSARVNREGRETQYF. The chain links TRBV20-1 to TRBJ2-4; D is possibly TRBD2 (7 bases). The closer fit of TRBJ2-5 to the DNA end suggests the J call may be wrong. In germline, CDR1 is DFQATT, CDR2 SNEGSKA (reference sequence). This CDR3 has 15 residues.